This record concerns one T cell receptor beta chain sequence. Its specificity is not known. RNA totalling roughly 0.5 to 1 ug underwent reverse transcription with random hexamers. Multiplex PCR with immunoSEQ amplified the TCR beta CDR3 across 54 Vbeta and 13 Jbeta. TCRdb passed the immunoSEQ multiplex PCR reads through MiXCR, listing each CDR3 protein once. Of about 94,000 distinct CDR3 sequences listed, about 95% are singletons. From blood CD8+ and CD4+ T cells, the TCR beta chain was sequenced. The TEMRA cells underwent FACS enrichment, while the CD8+ and CD4+ T cells underwent negative isolation. This sample was taken from a study of CD8 T cells in Susac syndrome. Findings and caveats of the study: Where Susac syndrome CD4+ T cell repertoires were concerned, no clonal expansion was evident.

Trimming shortened V by 4 bases and J by 2 bases, and 12 bases separated the two germline ends. The CDR3 runs 14 residues. The germline CDR1 and CDR2 sequences are MNHEY and SMNVEV (reference sequence). This TCR derives from a human donor with Susac syndrome. The sequencing sample was made of CD4+ T cells from PBMCs. V usage is TRBV27 and J usage is TRBJ2-7; the D gene is possibly TRBD2 (5 bases). For the CDR3, the DNA is TGTGCCAGCAGTTACTCGGGATTTCCCTACGAGCAGTACTTC. Its protein product is CASSYSGFPYEQYF.